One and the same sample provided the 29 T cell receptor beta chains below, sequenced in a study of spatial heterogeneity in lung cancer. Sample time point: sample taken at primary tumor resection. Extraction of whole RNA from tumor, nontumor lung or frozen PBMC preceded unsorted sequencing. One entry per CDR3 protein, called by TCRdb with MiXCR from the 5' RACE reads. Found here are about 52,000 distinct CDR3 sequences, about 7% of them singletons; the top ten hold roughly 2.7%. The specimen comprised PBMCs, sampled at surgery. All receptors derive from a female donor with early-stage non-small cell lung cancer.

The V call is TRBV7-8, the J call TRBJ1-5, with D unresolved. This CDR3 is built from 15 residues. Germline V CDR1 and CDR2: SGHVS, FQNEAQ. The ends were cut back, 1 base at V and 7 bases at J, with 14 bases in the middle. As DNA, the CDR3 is TGTGCCAGCAGCTTAGAGACCACGGTGTACCAGCCCCAGCATTTT. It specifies CASSLETTVYQPQHF.

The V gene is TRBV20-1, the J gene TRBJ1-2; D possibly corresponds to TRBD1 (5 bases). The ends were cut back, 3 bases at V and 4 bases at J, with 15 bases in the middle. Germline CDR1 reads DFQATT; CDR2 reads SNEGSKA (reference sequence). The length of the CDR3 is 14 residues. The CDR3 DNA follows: TGCAGTGCTAGCATCCCGGGGCGCGGCTATGGCTACACCTTC. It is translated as CSASIPGRGYGYTF.

This CDR3 is CASISSGGEGTEAFF. CDR3 bases: TGTGCCAGCATCTCATCGGGTGGGGAGGGCACTGAAGCTTTCTTT. The gene calls are TRBV12-3 or TRBV12-4 and TRBJ1-1; D is ambiguous. Between the trimmed V and J ends, which lost 7 bases and 4 bases, there was a span of 19 bases. The CDR3 is made up of 15 amino acids.

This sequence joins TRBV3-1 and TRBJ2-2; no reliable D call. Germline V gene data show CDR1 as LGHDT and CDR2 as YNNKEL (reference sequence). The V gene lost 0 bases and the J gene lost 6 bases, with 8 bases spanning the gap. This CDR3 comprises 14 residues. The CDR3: CASSQDTVPGELFF. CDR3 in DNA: TGTGCCAGCAGCCAAGATACCGTGCCCGGGGAGCTGTTTTTT.

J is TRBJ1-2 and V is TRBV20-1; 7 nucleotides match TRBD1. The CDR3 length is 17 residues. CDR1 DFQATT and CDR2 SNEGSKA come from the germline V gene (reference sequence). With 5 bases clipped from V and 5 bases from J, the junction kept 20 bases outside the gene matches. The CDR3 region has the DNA TGCAGTGCTCCTCCCGGGGCAGGGGGAATCCGCGATTATGGCTACACCTTC. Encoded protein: CSAPPGAGGIRDYGYTF.

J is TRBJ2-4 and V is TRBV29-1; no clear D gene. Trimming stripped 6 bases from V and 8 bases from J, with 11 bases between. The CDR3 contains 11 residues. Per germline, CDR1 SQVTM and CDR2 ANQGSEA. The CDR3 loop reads CSVYDGYIQYF. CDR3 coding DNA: TGCAGCGTATACGACGGTTACATTCAGTACTTC.

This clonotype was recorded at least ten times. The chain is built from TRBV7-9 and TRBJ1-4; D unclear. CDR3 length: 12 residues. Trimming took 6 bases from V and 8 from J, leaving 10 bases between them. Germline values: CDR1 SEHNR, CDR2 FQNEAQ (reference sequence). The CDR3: CASSTGSEKLFF. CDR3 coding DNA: TGTGCCAGCAGTACGGGGTCGGAAAAACTGTTTTTT.

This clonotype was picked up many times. CDR3 in DNA: TGTGCCAGCAGTCTCTACGGGGGTAGCACAGATACGCAGTATTTT. Translating it yields CASSLYGGSTDTQYF. This chain uses TRBV12-3 or TRBV12-4 with TRBJ2-3; D might be TRBD2 (6 bases). The length of the CDR3 is 15 residues. The germline V and J ends were trimmed by 5 bases and 0 bases, with 12 bases remaining between them.

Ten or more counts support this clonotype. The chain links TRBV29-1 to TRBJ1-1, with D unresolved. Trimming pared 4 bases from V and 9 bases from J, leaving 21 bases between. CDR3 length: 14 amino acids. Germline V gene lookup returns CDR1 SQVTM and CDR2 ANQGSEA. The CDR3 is CSVVLAVVQRQAFF. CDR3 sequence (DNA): TGCAGCGTTGTGTTGGCCGTCGTACAGCGCCAAGCTTTCTTT.

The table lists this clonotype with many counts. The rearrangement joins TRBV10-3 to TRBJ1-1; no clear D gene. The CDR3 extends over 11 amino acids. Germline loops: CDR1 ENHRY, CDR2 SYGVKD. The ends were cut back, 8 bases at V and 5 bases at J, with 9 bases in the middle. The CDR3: CAISQGTEAFF. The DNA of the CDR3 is TGTGCCATCTCTCAAGGGACTGAAGCTTTCTTT.

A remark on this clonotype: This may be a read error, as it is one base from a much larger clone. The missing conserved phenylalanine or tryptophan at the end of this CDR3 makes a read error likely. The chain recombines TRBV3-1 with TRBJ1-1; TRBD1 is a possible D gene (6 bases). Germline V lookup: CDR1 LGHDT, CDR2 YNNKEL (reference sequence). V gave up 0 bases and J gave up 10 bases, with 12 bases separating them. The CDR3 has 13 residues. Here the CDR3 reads CASSQEGGRGAFS. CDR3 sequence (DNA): TGTGCCAGCAGCCAAGAGGGGGGCCGAGGAGCTTTCTCT.

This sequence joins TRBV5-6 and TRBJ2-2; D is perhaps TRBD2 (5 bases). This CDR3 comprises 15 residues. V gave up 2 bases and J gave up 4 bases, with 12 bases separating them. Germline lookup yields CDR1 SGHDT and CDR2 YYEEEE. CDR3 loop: CASSFGRGGTGELFF. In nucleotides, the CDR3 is TGTGCCAGCAGCTTTGGTCGCGGAGGCACCGGGGAGCTGTTTTTT.

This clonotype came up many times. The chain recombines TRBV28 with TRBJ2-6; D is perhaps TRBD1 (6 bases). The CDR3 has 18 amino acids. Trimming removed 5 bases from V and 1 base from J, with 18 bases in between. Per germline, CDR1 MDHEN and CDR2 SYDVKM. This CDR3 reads CASSTTRGPRSGANVLTF. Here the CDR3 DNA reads TGTGCCAGCAGTACCACCAGGGGTCCGAGGTCTGGGGCCAACGTCCTGACTTTC.

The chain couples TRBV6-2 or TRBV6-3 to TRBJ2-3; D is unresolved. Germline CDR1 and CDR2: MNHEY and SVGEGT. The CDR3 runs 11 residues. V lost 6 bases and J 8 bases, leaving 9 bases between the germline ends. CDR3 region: CASSLGPTQYF. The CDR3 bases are TGTGCCAGCAGCCTAGGCCCTACGCAGTATTTT.

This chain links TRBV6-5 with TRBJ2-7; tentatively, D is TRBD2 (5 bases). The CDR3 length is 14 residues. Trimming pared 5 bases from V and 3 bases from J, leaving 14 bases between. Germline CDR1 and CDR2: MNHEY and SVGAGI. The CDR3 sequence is CASSPSDRGYEQYF. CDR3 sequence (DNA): TGTGCCAGCAGTCCATCCGACCGGGGCTACGAGCAGTACTTC.

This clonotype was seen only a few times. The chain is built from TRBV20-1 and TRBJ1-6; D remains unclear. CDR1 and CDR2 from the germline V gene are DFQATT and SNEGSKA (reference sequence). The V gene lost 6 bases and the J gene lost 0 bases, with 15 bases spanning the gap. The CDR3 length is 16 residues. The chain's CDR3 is CSASSIRSSYNSPLHF. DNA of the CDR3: TGCAGTGCCTCCAGCATTCGTAGCTCCTATAATTCACCCCTCCACTTT.

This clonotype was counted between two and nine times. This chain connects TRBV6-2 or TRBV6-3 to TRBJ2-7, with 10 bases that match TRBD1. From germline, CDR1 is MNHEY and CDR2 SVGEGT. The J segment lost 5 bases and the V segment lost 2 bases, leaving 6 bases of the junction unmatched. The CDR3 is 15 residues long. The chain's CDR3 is CASSYGTGVVNEQYF. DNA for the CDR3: TGTGCCAGCAGTTACGGGACAGGGGTCGTAAACGAGCAGTACTTC.

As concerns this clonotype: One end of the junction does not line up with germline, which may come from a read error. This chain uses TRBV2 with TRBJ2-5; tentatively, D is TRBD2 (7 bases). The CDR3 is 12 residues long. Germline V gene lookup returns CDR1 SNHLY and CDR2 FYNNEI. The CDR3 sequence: CAPVPDLGGGGF. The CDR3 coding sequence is TGTGCTCCCGTACCAGACCTTGGAGGGGGGGGCTTC.

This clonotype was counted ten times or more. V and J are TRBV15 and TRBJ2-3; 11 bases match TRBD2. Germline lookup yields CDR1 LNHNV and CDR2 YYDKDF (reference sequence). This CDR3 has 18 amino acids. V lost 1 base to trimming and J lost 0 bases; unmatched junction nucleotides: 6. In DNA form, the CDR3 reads TGTGCCACCAGCAGAGCCCCCGGGACTAGCGGTAGCACAGATACGCAGTATTTT. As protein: CATSRAPGTSGSTDTQYF.

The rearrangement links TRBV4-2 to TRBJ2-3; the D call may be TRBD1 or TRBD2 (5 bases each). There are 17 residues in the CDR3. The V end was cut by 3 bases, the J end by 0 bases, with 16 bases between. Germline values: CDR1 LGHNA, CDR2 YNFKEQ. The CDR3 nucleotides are TGTGCCAGCAGCCATCAAGACGGGGCCCCTAGCACAGATACGCAGTATTTT. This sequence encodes CASSHQDGAPSTDTQYF.

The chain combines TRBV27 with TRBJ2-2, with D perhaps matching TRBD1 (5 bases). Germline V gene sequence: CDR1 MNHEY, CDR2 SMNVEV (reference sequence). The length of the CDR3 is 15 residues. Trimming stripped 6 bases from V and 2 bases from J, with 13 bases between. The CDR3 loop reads CASSLNRPNTGELFF. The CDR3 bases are TGTGCCAGCAGCCTCAACAGGCCCAACACCGGGGAGCTGTTTTTT.

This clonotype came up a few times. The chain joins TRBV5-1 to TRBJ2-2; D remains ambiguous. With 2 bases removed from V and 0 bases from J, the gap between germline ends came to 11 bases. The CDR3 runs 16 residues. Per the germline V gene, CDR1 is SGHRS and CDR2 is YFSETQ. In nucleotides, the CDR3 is TGCGCCAGCAGCTTATATAATCCGGCGAACACCGGGGAGCTGTTTTTT. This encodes CASSLYNPANTGELFF.

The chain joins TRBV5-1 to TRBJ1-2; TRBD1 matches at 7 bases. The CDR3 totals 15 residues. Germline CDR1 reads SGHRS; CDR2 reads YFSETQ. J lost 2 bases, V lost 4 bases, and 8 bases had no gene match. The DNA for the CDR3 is TGCGCCAGCAGCGCACGCACAGGGGCCAACTATGGCTACACCTTC. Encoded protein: CASSARTGANYGYTF.

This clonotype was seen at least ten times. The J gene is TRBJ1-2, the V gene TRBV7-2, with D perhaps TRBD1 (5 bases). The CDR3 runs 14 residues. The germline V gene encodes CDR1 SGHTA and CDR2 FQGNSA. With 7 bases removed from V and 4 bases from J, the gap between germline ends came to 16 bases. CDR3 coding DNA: TGTGCCAGCACCCTGTGGGGGGACGGCTATGGCTACACCTTC. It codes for CASTLWGDGYGYTF.

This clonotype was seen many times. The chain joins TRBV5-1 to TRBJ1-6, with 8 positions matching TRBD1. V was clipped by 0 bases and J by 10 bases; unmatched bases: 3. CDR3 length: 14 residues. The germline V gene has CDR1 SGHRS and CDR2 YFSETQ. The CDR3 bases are TGCGCCAGCAGCTTGGGACAGGGGATATCACCCCTCCACTTT. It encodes CASSLGQGISPLHF.

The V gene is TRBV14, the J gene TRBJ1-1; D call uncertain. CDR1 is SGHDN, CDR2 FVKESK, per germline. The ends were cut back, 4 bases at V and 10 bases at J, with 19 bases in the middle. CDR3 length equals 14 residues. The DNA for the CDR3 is TGTGCCAGCAGCCGACACACCGGGCCCAGTGGAGCTTTCTTT. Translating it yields CASSRHTGPSGAFF.

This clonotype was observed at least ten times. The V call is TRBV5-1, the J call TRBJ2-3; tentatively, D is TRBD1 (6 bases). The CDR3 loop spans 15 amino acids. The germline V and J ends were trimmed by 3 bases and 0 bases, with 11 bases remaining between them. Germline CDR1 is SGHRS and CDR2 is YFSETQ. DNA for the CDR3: TGCGCCAGCAGCTATATTACAGGGAGCACAGATACGCAGTATTTT. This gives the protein CASSYITGSTDTQYF.

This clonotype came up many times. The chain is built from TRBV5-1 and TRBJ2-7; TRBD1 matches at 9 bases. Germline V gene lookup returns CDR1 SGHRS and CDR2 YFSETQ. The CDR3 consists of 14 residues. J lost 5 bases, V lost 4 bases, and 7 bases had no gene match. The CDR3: CASSAPGQGDEQYF. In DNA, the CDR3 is TGCGCCAGCAGCGCCCCGGGACAGGGCGACGAGCAGTACTTC.

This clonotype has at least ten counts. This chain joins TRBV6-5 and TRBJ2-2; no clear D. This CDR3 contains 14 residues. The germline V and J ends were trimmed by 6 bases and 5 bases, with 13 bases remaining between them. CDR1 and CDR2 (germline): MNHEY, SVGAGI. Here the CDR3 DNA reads TGTGCCAGCAGGGTCGGACCAATGACCGGGGAGCTGTTTTTT. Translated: CASRVGPMTGELFF.